Shown below are 16 T cell receptor beta chains from a single sample sequenced in a study of T-cell memory formation after mild COVID-19. One entry per CDR3 protein results from TCRdb running MiXCR on the 5' RACE reads. The profile shows a few hundred thousand distinct CDR3 sequences, 20% to 25% of them singletons. Sequencing input: PBMCs or a T cell subset sorted from them (not recorded which). Receptors were obtained from a man between 18 and 29 years old who had mild COVID-19 (a few samples of this study predate the infection). Cell type and time point are not known.

V and J are TRBV25-1 and TRBJ1-6; a possible D gene is TRBD1 (5 bases). CDR1 and CDR2 (germline): MGHDK, SYGVNS. This CDR3 region has 15 residues. The germline V and J ends were trimmed by 1 base and 7 bases, with 11 bases remaining between them. The CDR3 nucleotides are TGTGCCAGCAGTGAATTATCAGGGTGGAATTCACCCCTCCACTTT. Residues: CASSELSGWNSPLHF.

V and J are TRBV9 and TRBJ2-3; 7 bases are shared with TRBD2. The CDR3 runs to 14 residues. With 2 bases clipped from V and 2 bases from J, the junction kept 2 bases outside the gene matches. Germline V gene lookup returns CDR1 SGDLS and CDR2 YYNGEE. CDR3 amino acids: CASSVGTNTDTQYF. CDR3 in DNA: TGTGCCAGCAGCGTTGGGACTAACACAGATACGCAGTATTTT.

This clonotype has just a few counts. The V gene is TRBV7-9, the J gene TRBJ1-1, with D unresolved. Trimming shortened V by 4 bases and J by 3 bases, and 9 bases separated the two germline ends. The CDR3 runs 13 residues. Germline CDR1 is SEHNR and CDR2 is FQNEAQ (reference sequence). The CDR3 DNA sequence: TGTGCCAGCAGCTGGGGAGGGCACACTGAAGCTTTCTTT. Encoded protein: CASSWGGHTEAFF.

The chain uses TRBV29-1 and TRBJ1-5, with a tentative D call TRBD1 (6 bases). The CDR3 length is 13 residues. Germline-derived CDR1 and CDR2 are SQVTM and ANQGSEA. V dropped 7 bases and J dropped 4 bases, with 14 bases sitting between them. CDR3 sequence (DNA): TGCAGCGCCGCAGGGGACTCGAATCAGCCCCAGCATTTT. Translating it yields CSAAGDSNQPQHF.

As to this clonotype: Sequence at one end of the junction differs from germline and may be a read error. J is TRBJ2-7 and V is TRBV4-1; D gene unclear. From germline, CDR1 is MGHRA and CDR2 YSYEKL. This CDR3 region has 15 residues. The CDR3 DNA reads TGCGCCAGCAGCCCCCCGGAGCAGGATGGTTACGGGCAGTACTTC. Its translation: CASSPPEQDGYGQYF.

The chain links TRBV20-1 to TRBJ1-2; a weak D match, TRBD1 (5 bases). In germline, CDR1 is DFQATT, CDR2 SNEGSKA (reference sequence). The CDR3 length is 14 residues. V was trimmed by 1 base and J by 7 bases, leaving 16 bases between them. The CDR3, as DNA: TGCAGTGCTAGAGTTGCAGGGTCGAGGCGTGGCTACACCTTC. This sequence encodes CSARVAGSRRGYTF.

The table lists this clonotype with many counts. The chain combines TRBV20-1 with TRBJ2-5, with unresolved D. Germline loops: CDR1 DFQATT, CDR2 SNEGSKA (reference sequence). This CDR3 contains 13 residues. Trimming took 3 bases from V and 4 from J, leaving 12 bases between them. CDR3 sequence (DNA): TGCAGTGCTAGTCCGTTGGCTAGAGAGACCCAGTACTTC. It encodes CSASPLARETQYF.

The chain employs TRBV6-5 and TRBJ2-2, with 9 bases matching TRBD1. CDR1 MNHEY and CDR2 SVGAGI come from the germline V gene. The CDR3 has 16 amino acids. J gave up 1 base and V 5 bases, and 5 bases lay outside the gene matches. CDR3 residues: CASSKDRGWNTGELFF. As DNA, the CDR3 is TGTGCCAGCAGTAAAGACAGGGGGTGGAACACCGGGGAGCTGTTTTTT.

This clonotype was found a few times. This rearrangement joins TRBV5-6 to TRBJ2-7, with unresolved D. CDR1 and CDR2 from the germline V gene are SGHDT and YYEEEE. V lost 5 bases to trimming and J lost 9 bases, with 27 bases between them. This CDR3 spans 16 amino acids. The CDR3 is CASSEDPRWGPRRQYV. CDR3 DNA sequence: TGTGCCAGCAGTGAGGATCCGAGGTGGGGTCCTAGGCGGCAGTACGTC.

This clonotype was found a few times. V is TRBV4-1 and J is TRBJ2-5; weak D call: TRBD1 (5 bases). Trimming cost V 4 bases and J 5 bases, with 17 bases left between them. Germline CDR1 reads MGHRA; CDR2 reads YSYEKL. This CDR3 has 15 amino acids. CDR3 sequence (DNA): TGCGCCAGCAGCCCTCTAGGGGTAGCCGGGGAGACCCAGTACTTC. Its protein is CASSPLGVAGETQYF.

V and J are TRBV5-1 and TRBJ2-7, with TRBD1 matching over 9 bases. The V segment lost 4 bases and the J segment 3 bases; nucleotides outside the gene matches: 5. Germline CDR1 SGHRS, CDR2 YFSETQ. The CDR3 is 14 residues long. CDR3 sequence (DNA): TGCGCCAGCAGCGAGACAGGGGGAGTCTACGAGCAGTACTTC. It is translated as CASSETGGVYEQYF.

This clonotype showed up just a few times. The V call is TRBV12-3 or TRBV12-4, the J call TRBJ1-6; D unclear. Trimming shortened V by 2 bases and J by 7 bases, and 12 bases separated the two germline ends. The CDR3 spans 15 residues. In DNA, the CDR3 is TGTGCCAGCAGTTTACGTAACAGAAAAAATTCACCCCTCCACTTT. Protein product: CASSLRNRKNSPLHF.

The rearrangement joins TRBV6-2 or TRBV6-3 to TRBJ2-5, with D perhaps matching TRBD1 (7 bases). V dropped 7 bases and J dropped 4 bases, with 10 bases sitting between them. The CDR3 covers 12 residues. Per germline, CDR1 MNHEY and CDR2 SVGEGT. The CDR3 DNA reads as TGTGCCAGCACCCAGGGGGGAGAGACCCAGTACTTC. Amino acids: CASTQGGETQYF.

This clonotype was observed a few times. The chain joins TRBV20-1 to TRBJ1-1, with D tentatively TRBD1 (5 bases). Trimming left V 3 bases short and J 2 bases short, with 10 bases between. The CDR3 has 13 amino acids. From germline, CDR1 is DFQATT and CDR2 SNEGSKA (reference sequence). The DNA for the CDR3 is TGCAGTGCTAGGGAGGGGATTAACACTGAAGCTTTCTTT. It encodes CSAREGINTEAFF.

This clonotype was seen only once. This likely comes from a read error, as the CDR3 has no conserved phenylalanine or tryptophan at its end. V gene TRBV5-1 combines with J gene TRBJ2-5, with 10 bases fitting TRBD2. V shed 4 bases, J shed 2 bases, and the junction held 8 bases outside the gene matches. Per the germline V gene, CDR1 is SGHRS and CDR2 is YFSETQ. The CDR3 extends over 16 amino acids. CDR3 in DNA: TGCGCCAGCAGCCGCGCTAGCGGGGGACTTCAAGAGACCCAGTACTAC. Its protein product is CASSRASGGLQETQYY.

The chain joins TRBV9 to TRBJ2-3, with 7 bases lining up with TRBD1. CDR1 and CDR2 from the germline V gene are SGDLS and YYNGEE. The CDR3 loop spans 15 amino acids. V was clipped by 6 bases and J by 0 bases; unmatched bases: 7. CDR3 residues: CASTTGTASTDTQYF. In DNA form, the CDR3 reads TGTGCCAGCACCACCGGGACAGCGAGCACAGATACGCAGTATTTT.